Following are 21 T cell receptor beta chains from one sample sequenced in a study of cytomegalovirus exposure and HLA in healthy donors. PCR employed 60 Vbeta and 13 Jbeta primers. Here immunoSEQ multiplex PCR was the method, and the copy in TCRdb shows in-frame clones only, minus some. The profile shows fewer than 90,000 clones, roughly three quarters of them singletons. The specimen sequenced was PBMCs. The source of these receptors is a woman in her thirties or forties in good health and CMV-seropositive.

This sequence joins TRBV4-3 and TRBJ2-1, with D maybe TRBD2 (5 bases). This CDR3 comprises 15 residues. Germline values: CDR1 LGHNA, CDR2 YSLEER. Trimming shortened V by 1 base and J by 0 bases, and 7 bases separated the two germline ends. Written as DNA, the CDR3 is TGCGCCAGCAGCCAAGTCCGGGGCTCCTACAATGAGCAGTTCTTC. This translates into CASSQVRGSYNEQFF.

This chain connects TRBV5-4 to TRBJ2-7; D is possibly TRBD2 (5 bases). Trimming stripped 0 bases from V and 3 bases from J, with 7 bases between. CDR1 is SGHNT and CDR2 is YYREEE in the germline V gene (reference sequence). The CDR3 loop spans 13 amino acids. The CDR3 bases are TGTGCCAGCAGCTTGGCCGGGAACTACGAGCAGTACTTC. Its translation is CASSLAGNYEQYF.

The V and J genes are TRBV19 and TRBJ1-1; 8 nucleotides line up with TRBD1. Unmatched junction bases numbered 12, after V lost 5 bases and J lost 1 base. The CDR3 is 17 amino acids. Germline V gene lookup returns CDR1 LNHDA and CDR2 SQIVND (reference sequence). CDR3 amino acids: CASSLFPTGAPNTEAFF. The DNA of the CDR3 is TGTGCCAGTAGTCTATTCCCGACAGGGGCGCCGAACACTGAAGCTTTCTTT.

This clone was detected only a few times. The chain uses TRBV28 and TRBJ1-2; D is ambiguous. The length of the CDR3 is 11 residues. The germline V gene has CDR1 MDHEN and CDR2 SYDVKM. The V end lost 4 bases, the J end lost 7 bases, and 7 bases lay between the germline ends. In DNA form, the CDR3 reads TGTGCCAGCAGTTCCCTAGGTGGCTACACCTTC. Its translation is CASSSLGGYTF.

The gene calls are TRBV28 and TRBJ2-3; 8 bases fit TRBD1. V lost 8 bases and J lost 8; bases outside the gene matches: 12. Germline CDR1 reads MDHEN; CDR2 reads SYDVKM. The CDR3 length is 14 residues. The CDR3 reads CASGPGQGIGTQYF. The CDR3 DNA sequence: TGTGCCAGCGGGCCTGGACAGGGCATCGGTACGCAGTATTTT. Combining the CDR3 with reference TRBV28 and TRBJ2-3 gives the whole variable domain DVKVTQSSRYLVKRTGEKVFLECVQDMDHENMFWYRQDPGLGLRLIYFSYDVKMKEKGDIPEGYSVSREKKERFSLILESASTNQTSMYLCASGPGQGIGTQYFGPGTRLTVL.

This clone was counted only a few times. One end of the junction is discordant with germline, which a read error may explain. For the CDR3, the DNA is TGTGCCAGCAGCCAGGCAGGGGGCTCTGGGGCCAACGCCCTGACTTTC. It codes for CASSQAGGSGANALTF. The rearrangement uses TRBV4-2 and TRBJ2-6; 8 bases are shared with TRBD1. CDR3 length: 16 amino acids. CDR1 is LGHNA and CDR2 is YNFKEQ in the germline V gene.

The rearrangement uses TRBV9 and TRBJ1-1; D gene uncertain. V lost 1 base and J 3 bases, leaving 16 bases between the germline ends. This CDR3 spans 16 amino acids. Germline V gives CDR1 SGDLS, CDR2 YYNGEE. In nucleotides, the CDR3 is TGTGCCAGCAGCGTACGACGTGCGTGGGAGGACACTGAAGCTTTCTTT. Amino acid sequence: CASSVRRAWEDTEAFF. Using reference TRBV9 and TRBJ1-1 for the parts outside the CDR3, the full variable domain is DSGVTQTPKHLITATGQRVTLRCSPRSGDLSVYWYQQSLDQGLQFLIQYYNGEERAKGNILERFSAQQFPDLHSELNLSSLELGDSALYFCASSVRRAWEDTEAFFGQGTRLTVV.

The CDR3 coding sequence is TGTGCCAGCAGCTTAGACCGAGTCTCTAGCACAGATACGCAGTATTTT. It specifies CASSLDRVSSTDTQYF. The gene calls are TRBV7-8 and TRBJ2-3; D is unclear. The V end lost 1 base, the J end lost 0 bases, and 11 bases lay between the germline ends. Germline V gene data show CDR1 as SGHVS and CDR2 as FQNEAQ. This CDR3 has 16 amino acids.

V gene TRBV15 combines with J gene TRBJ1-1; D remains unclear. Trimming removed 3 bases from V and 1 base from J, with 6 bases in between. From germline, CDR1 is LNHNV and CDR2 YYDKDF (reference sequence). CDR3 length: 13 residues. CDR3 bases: TGTGCCACCAGCAGTGGCCGGAACACTGAAGCTTTCTTT. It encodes CATSSGRNTEAFF.

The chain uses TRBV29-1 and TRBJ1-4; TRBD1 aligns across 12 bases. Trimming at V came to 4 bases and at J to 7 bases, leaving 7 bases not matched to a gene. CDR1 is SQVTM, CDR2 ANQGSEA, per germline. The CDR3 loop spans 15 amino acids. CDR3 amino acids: CSVGVSGQGAEKLFF. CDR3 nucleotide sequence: TGCAGCGTTGGTGTATCGGGACAGGGGGCTGAAAAACTGTTTTTT.

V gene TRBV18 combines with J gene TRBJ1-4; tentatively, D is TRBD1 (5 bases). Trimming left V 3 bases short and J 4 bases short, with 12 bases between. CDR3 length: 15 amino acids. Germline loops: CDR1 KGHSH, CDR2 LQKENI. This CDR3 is CASSPFGGNNEKLFF. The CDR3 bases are TGTGCCAGCTCACCTTTCGGGGGAAATAATGAAAAACTGTTTTTT.

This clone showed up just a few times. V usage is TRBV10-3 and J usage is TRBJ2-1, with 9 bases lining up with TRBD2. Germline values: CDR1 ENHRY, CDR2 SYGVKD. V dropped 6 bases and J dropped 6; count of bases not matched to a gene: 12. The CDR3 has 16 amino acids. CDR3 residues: CAIRRLAGEWCNEQFF. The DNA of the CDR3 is TGTGCCATCAGAAGATTAGCGGGAGAGTGGTGCAATGAGCAGTTCTTC.

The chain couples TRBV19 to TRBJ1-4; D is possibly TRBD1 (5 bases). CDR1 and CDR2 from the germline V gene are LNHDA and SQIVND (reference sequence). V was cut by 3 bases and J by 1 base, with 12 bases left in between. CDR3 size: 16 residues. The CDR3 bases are TGTGCCAGTAGTATCCTCCGTAGGGGAACTAATGAAAAACTGTTTTTT. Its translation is CASSILRRGTNEKLFF.

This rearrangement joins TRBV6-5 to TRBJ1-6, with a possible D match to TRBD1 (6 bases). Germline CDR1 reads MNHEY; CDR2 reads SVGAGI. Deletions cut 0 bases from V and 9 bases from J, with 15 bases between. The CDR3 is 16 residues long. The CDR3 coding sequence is TGTGCCAGCAGTTACTCCCCGGGAGGGGGAAGTTCACCCCTCCACTTT. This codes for CASSYSPGGGSSPLHF.

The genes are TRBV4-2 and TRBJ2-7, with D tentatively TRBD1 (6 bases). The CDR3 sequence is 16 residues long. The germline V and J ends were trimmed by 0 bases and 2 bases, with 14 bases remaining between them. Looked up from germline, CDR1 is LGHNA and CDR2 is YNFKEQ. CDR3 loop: CASSQDSTGMAYEQYF. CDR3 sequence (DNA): TGTGCCAGCAGCCAAGACTCTACAGGGATGGCCTACGAGCAGTACTTC.

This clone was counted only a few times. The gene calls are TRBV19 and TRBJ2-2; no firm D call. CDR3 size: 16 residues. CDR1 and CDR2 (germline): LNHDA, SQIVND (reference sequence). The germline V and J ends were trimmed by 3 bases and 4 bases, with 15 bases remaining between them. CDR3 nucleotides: TGTGCCAGTAGTATCTCCCCTGGGCATGGCACCGGGGAGCTGTTTTTT. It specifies CASSISPGHGTGELFF. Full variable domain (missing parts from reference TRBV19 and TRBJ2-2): DGGITQSPKYLFRKEGQNVTLSCEQNLNHDAMYWYRQDPGQGLRLIYYSQIVNDFQKGDIAEGYSVSREKKESFPLTVTSAQKNPTAFYLCASSISPGHGTGELFFGEGSRLTVL.

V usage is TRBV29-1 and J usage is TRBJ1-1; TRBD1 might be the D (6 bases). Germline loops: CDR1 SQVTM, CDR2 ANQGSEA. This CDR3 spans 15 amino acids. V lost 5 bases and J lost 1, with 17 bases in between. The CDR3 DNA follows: TGCAGCGTTAAAGGCAGGGGATTAAGGAACACTGAAGCTTTCTTT. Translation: CSVKGRGLRNTEAFF.

CDR3 sequence: CASSIDRGSGYTF. The CDR3 DNA sequence: TGTGCCAGTAGTATAGATCGAGGGAGTGGCTACACCTTC. This sequence joins TRBV19 and TRBJ1-2; D unresolved. Germline assignment: CDR1 LNHDA and CDR2 SQIVND (reference sequence). Trimming took off 0 bases at V and 7 bases at J, with 9 bases between the two ends. The CDR3 has 13 residues.

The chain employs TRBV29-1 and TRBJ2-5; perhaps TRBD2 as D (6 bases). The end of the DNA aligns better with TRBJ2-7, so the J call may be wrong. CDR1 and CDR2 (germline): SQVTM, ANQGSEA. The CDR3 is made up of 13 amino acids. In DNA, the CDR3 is TGCAGCGTGCGACGCGGGGACTCCTACGAGCAGTACTTC. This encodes CSVRRGDSYEQYF.

CDR3 in DNA: TGTGCCAGCAGCCAACAGGGGGCAGTCTCTGGAAACACCATATATTTT. This codes for CASSQQGAVSGNTIYF. The chain is built from TRBV4-2 and TRBJ1-3; TRBD1 agrees at 8 bases. V lost 2 bases, J lost 0 bases, and 3 bases stayed unmatched. The V gene's germline CDR1 is LGHNA and CDR2 YNFKEQ. The length of the CDR3 is 16 residues.

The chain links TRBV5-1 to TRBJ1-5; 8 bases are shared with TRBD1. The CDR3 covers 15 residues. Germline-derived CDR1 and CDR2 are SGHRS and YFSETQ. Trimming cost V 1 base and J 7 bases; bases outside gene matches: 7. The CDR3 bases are TGCGCCAGCAGCTTGAGGGGACAGGATGACCAGCCCCAGCATTTT. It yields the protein CASSLRGQDDQPQHF.